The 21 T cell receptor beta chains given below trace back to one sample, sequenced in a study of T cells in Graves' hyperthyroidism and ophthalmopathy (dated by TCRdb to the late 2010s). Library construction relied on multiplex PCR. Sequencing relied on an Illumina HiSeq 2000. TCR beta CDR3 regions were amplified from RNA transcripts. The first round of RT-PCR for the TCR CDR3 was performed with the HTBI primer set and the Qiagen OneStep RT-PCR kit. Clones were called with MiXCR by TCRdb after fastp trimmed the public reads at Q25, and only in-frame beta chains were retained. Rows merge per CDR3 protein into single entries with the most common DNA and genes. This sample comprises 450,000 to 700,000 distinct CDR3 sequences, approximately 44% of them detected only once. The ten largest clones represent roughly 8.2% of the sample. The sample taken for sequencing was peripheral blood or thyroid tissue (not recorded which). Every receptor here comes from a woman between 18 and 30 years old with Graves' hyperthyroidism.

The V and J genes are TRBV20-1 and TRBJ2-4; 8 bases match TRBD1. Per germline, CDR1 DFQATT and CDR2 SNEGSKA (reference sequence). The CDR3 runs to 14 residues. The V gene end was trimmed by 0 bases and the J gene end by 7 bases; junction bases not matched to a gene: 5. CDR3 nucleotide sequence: TGCAGTGCTAGAGATCAGAGGACAGGGAACATTCAGTACTTC. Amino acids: CSARDQRTGNIQYF.

CDR3 DNA: TGTGCCAGCAGCTTAGATTCGGGACAGGGGGCCGCTGAAGCTTTCTTT. Its translation: CASSLDSGQGAAEAFF. The rearrangement uses TRBV6-5 and TRBJ1-1; 12 bases match TRBD1. V shed 6 bases and J 6 bases; nucleotides not matched to a gene: 11. CDR3 length: 16 residues. Per the germline V gene, CDR1 is MNHEY and CDR2 is SVGAGI.

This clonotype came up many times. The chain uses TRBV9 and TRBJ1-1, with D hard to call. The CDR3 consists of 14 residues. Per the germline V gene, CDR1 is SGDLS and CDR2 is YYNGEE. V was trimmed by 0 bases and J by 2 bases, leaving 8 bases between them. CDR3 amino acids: CASSVGNSNTEAFF. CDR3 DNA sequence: TGTGCCAGCAGCGTAGGTAACAGCAACACTGAAGCTTTCTTT.

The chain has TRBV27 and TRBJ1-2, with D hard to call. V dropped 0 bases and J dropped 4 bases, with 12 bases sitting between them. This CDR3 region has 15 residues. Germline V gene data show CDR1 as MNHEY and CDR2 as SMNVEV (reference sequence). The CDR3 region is CASSLSLLDVYGYTF. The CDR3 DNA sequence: TGTGCCAGCAGTTTATCTCTCCTGGACGTCTATGGCTACACCTTC.

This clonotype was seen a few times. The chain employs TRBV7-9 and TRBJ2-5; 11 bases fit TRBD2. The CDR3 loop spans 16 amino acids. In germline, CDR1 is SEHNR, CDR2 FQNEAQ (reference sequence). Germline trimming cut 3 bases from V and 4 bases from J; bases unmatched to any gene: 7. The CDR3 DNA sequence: TGTGCCAGCAGCTTTTCACTAGCGGGAGCAATAGAGACCCAGTACTTC. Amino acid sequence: CASSFSLAGAIETQYF.

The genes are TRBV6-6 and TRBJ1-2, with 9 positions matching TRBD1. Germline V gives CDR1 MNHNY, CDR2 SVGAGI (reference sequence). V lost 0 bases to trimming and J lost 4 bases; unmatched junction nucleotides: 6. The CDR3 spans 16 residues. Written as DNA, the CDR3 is TGTGCCAGCAGTTACTCTACAGGGGGCGAACTCTATGGCTACACCTTC. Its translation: CASSYSTGGELYGYTF.

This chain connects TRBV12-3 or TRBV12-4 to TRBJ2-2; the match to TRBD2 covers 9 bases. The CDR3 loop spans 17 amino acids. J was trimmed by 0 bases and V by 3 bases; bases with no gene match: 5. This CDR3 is CASSFASGKTNTGELFF. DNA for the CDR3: TGTGCCAGCAGTTTTGCTAGCGGGAAGACGAACACCGGGGAGCTGTTTTTT.

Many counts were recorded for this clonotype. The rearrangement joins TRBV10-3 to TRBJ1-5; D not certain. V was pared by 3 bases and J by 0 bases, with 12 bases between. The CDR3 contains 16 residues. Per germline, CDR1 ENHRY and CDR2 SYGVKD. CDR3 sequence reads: CAISDVVDNSNQPQHF. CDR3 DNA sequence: TGTGCCATCAGTGATGTGGTTGACAATAGCAATCAGCCCCAGCATTTT.

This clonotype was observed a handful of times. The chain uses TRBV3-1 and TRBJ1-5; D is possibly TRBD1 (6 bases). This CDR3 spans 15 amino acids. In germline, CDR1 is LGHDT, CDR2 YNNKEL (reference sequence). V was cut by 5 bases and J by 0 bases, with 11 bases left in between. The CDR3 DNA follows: TGTGCCAGCAGCGGGGGACAACTTAGCAATCAGCCCCAGCATTTT. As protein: CASSGGQLSNQPQHF.

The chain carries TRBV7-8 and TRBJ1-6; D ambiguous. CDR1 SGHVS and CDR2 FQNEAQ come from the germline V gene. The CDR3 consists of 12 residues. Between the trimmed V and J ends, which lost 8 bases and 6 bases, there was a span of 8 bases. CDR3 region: CASLGRNSPLHF. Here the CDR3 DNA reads TGTGCCAGCCTCGGCCGTAATTCACCCCTCCACTTT. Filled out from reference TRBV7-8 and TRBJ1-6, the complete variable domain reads GAGVSQSPRYKVAKRGQDVALRCDPISGHVSLFWYQQALGQGPEFLTYFQNEAQLDKSGLPSDRFFAERPEGSVSTLKIQRTQQEDSAVYLCASLGRNSPLHFGNGTRLTVT.

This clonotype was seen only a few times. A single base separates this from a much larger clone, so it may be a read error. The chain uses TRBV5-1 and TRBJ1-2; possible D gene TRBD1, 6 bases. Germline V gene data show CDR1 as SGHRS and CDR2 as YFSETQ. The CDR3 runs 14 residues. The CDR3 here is CAGSPPGENYGYTF. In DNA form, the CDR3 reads TGCGCCGGCAGCCCACCAGGGGAAAACTATGGCTACACCTTC. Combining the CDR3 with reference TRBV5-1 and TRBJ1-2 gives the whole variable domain KAGVTQTPRYLIKTRGQQVTLSCSPISGHRSVSWYQQTPGQGLQFLFEYFSETQRNKGNFPGRFSGRQFSNSRSEMNVSTLELGDSALYLCAGSPPGENYGYTFGSGTRLTVV.

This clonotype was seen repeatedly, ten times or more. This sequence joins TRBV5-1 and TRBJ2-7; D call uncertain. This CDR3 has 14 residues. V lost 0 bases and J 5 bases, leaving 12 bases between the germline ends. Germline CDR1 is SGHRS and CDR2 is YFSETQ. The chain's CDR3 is CASSLGTARHEQYF. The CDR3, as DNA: TGCGCCAGCAGCTTGGGGACCGCTCGGCACGAGCAGTACTTC.

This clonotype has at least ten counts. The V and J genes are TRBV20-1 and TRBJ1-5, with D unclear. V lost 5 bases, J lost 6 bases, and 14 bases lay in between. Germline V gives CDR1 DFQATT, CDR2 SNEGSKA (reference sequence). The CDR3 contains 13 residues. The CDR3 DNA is TGCAGTGCTCCTCGGGGAAGCGGTCAGCCCCAGCATTTT. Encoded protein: CSAPRGSGQPQHF.

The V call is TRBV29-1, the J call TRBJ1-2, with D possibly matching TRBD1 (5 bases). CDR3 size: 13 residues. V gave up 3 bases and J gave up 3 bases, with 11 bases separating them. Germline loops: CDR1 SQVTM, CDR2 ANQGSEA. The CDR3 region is CSVDEEGDYGYTF. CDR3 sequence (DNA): TGCAGCGTTGACGAGGAAGGGGACTATGGCTACACCTTC.

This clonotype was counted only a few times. CDR3 region: CASSLSNPEGQPQHF. The DNA of the CDR3 is TGCGCCAGCAGCTTGAGTAACCCCGAGGGACAGCCCCAGCATTTT. This sequence joins TRBV5-1 and TRBJ1-5; D ambiguous. The germline CDR1 and CDR2 sequences are SGHRS and YFSETQ. Trimming stripped 1 base from V and 7 bases from J, with 15 bases between. CDR3 length: 15 residues.

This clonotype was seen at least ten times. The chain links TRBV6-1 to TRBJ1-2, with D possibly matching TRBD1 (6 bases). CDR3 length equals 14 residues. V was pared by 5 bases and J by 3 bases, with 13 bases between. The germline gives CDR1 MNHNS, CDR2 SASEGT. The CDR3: CASSNPGQHYGYTF. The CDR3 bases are TGTGCCAGCAGTAATCCGGGACAACACTATGGCTACACCTTC.

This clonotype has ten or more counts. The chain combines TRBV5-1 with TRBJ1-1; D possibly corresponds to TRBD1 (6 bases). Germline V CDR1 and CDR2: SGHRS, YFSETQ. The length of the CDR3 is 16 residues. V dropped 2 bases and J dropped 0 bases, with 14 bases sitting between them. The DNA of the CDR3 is TGCGCCAGCAGCTTCGGCAGGGGCGCTATGAACACTGAAGCTTTCTTT. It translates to CASSFGRGAMNTEAFF. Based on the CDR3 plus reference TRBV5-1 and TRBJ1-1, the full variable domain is KAGVTQTPRYLIKTRGQQVTLSCSPISGHRSVSWYQQTPGQGLQFLFEYFSETQRNKGNFPGRFSGRQFSNSRSEMNVSTLELGDSALYLCASSFGRGAMNTEAFFGQGTRLTVV.

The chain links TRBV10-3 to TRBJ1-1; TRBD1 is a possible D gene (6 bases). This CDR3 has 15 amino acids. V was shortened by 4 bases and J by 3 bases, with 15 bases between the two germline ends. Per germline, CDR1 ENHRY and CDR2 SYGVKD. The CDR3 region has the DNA TGTGCCATCAGTGCAGACGAACAGGGATACACTGAAGCTTTCTTT. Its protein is CAISADEQGYTEAFF.

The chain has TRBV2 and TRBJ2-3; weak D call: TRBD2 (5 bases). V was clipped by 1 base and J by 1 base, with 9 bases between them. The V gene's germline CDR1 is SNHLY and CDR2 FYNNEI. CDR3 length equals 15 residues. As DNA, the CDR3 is TGTGCCAGCAGTGAAGAGGCGGGTCGCACAGATACGCAGTATTTT. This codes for CASSEEAGRTDTQYF.

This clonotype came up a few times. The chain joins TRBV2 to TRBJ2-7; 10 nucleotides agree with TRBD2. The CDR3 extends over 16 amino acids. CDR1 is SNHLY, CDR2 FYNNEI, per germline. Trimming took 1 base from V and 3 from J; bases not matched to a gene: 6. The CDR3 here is CASSEDRLAGVYEQYF. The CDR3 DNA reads TGTGCCAGCAGTGAAGACCGGCTAGCGGGAGTCTACGAGCAGTACTTC.

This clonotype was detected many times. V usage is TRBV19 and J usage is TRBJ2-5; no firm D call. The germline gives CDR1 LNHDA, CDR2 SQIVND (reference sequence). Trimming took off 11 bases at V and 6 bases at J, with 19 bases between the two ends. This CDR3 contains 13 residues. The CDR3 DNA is TGTGCCGTCGCCAGCCCCGATCGGAAGACCCAGTACTTC. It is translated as CAVASPDRKTQYF.